This passage covers 27 T cell receptor beta chains from one sample sequenced in a study of T cells in Graves' hyperthyroidism and ophthalmopathy. Amplification targeted TCR beta CDR3 regions from RNA transcripts. Researchers ran a first-round RT-PCR on the TCR CDR3 using the HTBI primer set. TCRdb itself ran the multiplex PCR reads through MiXCR, one entry per CDR3 protein. The table has some 510,000 distinct CDR3 sequences, about 20% seen once. The specimen sequenced was blood. Receptor source: a man in his late teens or twenties with Graves' hyperthyroidism.

This clonotype was detected ten times or more. The chain combines TRBV6-5 with TRBJ1-1; 7 nucleotides align to TRBD1. The CDR3 sequence is 13 residues long. With 5 bases clipped from V and 6 bases from J, the junction kept 6 bases outside the gene matches. The germline gives CDR1 MNHEY, CDR2 SVGAGI. CDR3 residues: CASSRQGKSEAFF. CDR3 sequence (DNA): TGTGCCAGCAGTAGACAGGGCAAATCTGAAGCTTTCTTT.

There are many counts of this clonotype. This chain links TRBV11-2 with TRBJ1-2; D ambiguous. CDR1 is SGHAT and CDR2 is FQNNGV in the germline V gene. The CDR3 contains 13 residues. V gave up 8 bases and J gave up 7 bases, with 17 bases separating them. This chain's CDR3 is CASSLSGPPGYTF. The DNA for the CDR3 is TGTGCCAGCTCCCTGTCGGGCCCTCCTGGCTACACCTTC.

The rearrangement joins TRBV6-1 to TRBJ1-5; D gene ambiguous. Germline lookup yields CDR1 MNHNS and CDR2 SASEGT. V dropped 1 base and J dropped 7 bases, with 8 bases sitting between them. This CDR3 has 13 residues. In DNA, the CDR3 is TGTGCCAGCAGTGAAGAGGCAAGACAGCCCCAGCATTTT. Translated, it gives CASSEEARQPQHF.

The table lists this clonotype with many counts. The chain has TRBV10-3 and TRBJ2-5, with a tentative D call TRBD2 (6 bases). The ends were cut back, 3 bases at V and 5 bases at J, with 7 bases in the middle. The CDR3 is 12 amino acids. The germline gives CDR1 ENHRY, CDR2 SYGVKD. The CDR3 here is CAISEGGETQYF. CDR3 DNA sequence: TGTGCCATCAGTGAAGGAGGGGAGACCCAGTACTTC.

This clonotype was observed at least ten times. The chain employs TRBV14 and TRBJ2-7; D unresolved. Trimming removed 0 bases from V and 4 bases from J, with 7 bases in between. CDR1 SGHDN and CDR2 FVKESK come from the germline V gene. This CDR3 has 13 amino acids. In nucleotides, the CDR3 is TGTGCCAGCAGCCAAGATAATCCTTACGAGCAGTACTTC. Translated, it gives CASSQDNPYEQYF.

This clonotype was observed at least ten times. The V gene is TRBV13, the J gene TRBJ1-3; TRBD1 matches 10 bases. Losses at the gene ends were 7 bases for V and 2 bases for J; bases not matched to a gene: 17. The CDR3 consists of 19 residues. Germline values: CDR1 PRHDT, CDR2 FYEKMQ (reference sequence). The CDR3 is CASTVVRDRGMIAGNTIYF. The DNA for the CDR3 is TGTGCCAGCACCGTAGTCCGGGACAGGGGTATGATCGCTGGAAACACCATATATTTT.

In its sample, this clonotype was seen many times. The J gene is TRBJ1-1, the V gene TRBV6-5; 9 positions agree with TRBD1. CDR1 and CDR2 from the germline V gene are MNHEY and SVGAGI. The trim removed 7 bases at V and 5 bases at J, leaving 8 bases unmatched. The CDR3 contains 14 residues. The CDR3 DNA reads as TGTGCCAGCATCACTACAGGGGGCAGAACTGAAGCTTTCTTT. Protein: CASITTGGRTEAFF.

This clonotype was counted at least ten times. An end of the junction does not agree with germline; a read error may underlie this. V is TRBV6-1 and J is TRBJ2-7; 11 bases agree with TRBD1. CDR3 size: 15 residues. In germline, CDR1 is MNHNS, CDR2 SASEGT. In DNA form, the CDR3 reads TGTGCCGGCAGTCAGGGGACAGGGGGTTCCTACGAGCAGTACTTC. Translating gives CAGSQGTGGSYEQYF.

This clonotype occurred many times. The J gene is TRBJ1-1, the V gene TRBV6-2 or TRBV6-3; perhaps TRBD1 as D (6 bases). CDR3 size: 13 residues. CDR1 MNHEY and CDR2 SVGEGT come from the germline V gene. Trimming shortened V by 10 bases and J by 1 base, and 13 bases separated the two germline ends. CDR3 in amino acids: CATWDTSNTEAFF. For the CDR3, the DNA is TGTGCCACCTGGGACACCTCGAACACTGAAGCTTTCTTT.

The chain is built from TRBV2 and TRBJ2-2; 8 nucleotides align to TRBD1. Per the germline V gene, CDR1 is SNHLY and CDR2 is FYNNEI. Unmatched junction bases numbered 4, after V lost 6 bases and J lost 7 bases. This CDR3 has 13 residues. CDR3 nucleotide sequence: TGTGCCAGCAGGGGACAGGCTGGCGGGGAGCTGTTTTTT. It encodes CASRGQAGGELFF. Using reference TRBV2 and TRBJ2-2 for the parts outside the CDR3, the full variable domain is EPEVTQTPSHQVTQMGQEVILRCVPISNHLYFYWYRQILGQKVEFLVSFYNNEISEKSEIFDDQFSVERPDGSNFTLKIRSTKLEDSAMYFCASRGQAGGELFFGEGSRLTVL.

The sample holds many counts of this clonotype. The chain has TRBV5-1 and TRBJ2-2; tentatively, D is TRBD1 or TRBD2 (5 bases each). V shed 0 bases and J shed 8 bases, with 20 bases lying between them. The germline gives CDR1 SGHRS, CDR2 YFSETQ. CDR3 length: 17 residues. The CDR3 sequence is CASSLAGAGQARGELFF. The CDR3 nucleotides are TGCGCCAGCAGCTTGGCCGGGGCAGGCCAAGCTCGGGGGGAGCTGTTTTTT.

This chain links TRBV7-9 with TRBJ2-2; D is ambiguous. The V gene lost 3 bases and the J gene lost 3 bases, with 11 bases spanning the gap. The CDR3 is made up of 15 amino acids. Germline CDR1 SEHNR, CDR2 FQNEAQ (reference sequence). CDR3 sequence: CASSFLGQYTGELFF. In nucleotides, the CDR3 is TGTGCCAGCAGCTTCCTCGGGCAGTACACCGGGGAGCTGTTTTTT.

There are a few counts of this clonotype. This CDR3 is missing its conserved last phenylalanine or tryptophan, likely due to a read error. CDR3 amino acids: CASSPRGQGKDTEAFC. The CDR3 DNA sequence: TGTGCCAGCAGCCCACGGGGTCAGGGGAAGGACACTGAAGCTTTCTGT. V is TRBV14 and J is TRBJ1-1; perhaps TRBD1 as D (6 bases). The CDR3 is 16 residues long. The germline V and J ends were trimmed by 4 bases and 3 bases, with 18 bases remaining between them. Germline CDR1 SGHDN, CDR2 FVKESK.

This chain joins TRBV20-1 and TRBJ2-4; D is undetermined. V shed 0 bases and J shed 14 bases, with 14 bases lying between them. The germline V gene has CDR1 DFQATT and CDR2 SNEGSKA (reference sequence). The CDR3 consists of 12 residues. The CDR3 DNA sequence: TGCAGTGCTAGAGATCTGACTTCACGGAAGTACTTC. It yields the protein CSARDLTSRKYF.

In its sample, this clonotype was seen many times. Written as DNA, the CDR3 is TGTGCCAGCAGCACCTCAGGGGTTGGGTATGGCTACACCTTC. Translation gives CASSTSGVGYGYTF. The rearrangement uses TRBV7-9 and TRBJ1-2, with D possibly matching TRBD1 (6 bases). V lost 5 bases and J lost 5, with 15 bases in between. Germline V gene data show CDR1 as SEHNR and CDR2 as FQNEAQ (reference sequence). CDR3 length equals 14 residues.

This clonotype was observed many times. This rearrangement joins TRBV3-1 to TRBJ1-1, with a weak D call TRBD1 (5 bases). The ends were cut back, 2 bases at V and 3 bases at J, with 7 bases in the middle. The V gene's germline CDR1 is LGHDT and CDR2 YNNKEL (reference sequence). CDR3 length: 13 residues. This chain's CDR3 is CASSQKGHTEAFF. DNA for the CDR3: TGTGCCAGCAGCCAAAAGGGGCACACTGAAGCTTTCTTT.

This clonotype was observed many times. The chain has TRBV11-2 and TRBJ2-5, with D perhaps TRBD1 or TRBD2 (5 bases each). Trimming cost V 11 bases and J 5 bases, with 18 bases left between them. Germline lookup yields CDR1 SGHAT and CDR2 FQNNGV. The CDR3 has 13 residues. CDR3 amino acids: CAEDRDPGETQYF. As DNA, the CDR3 is TGTGCCGAGGATAGGGACCCGGGGGAGACCCAGTACTTC.

This clonotype was found many times. V gene TRBV11-2 combines with J gene TRBJ1-2; 7 bases agree with TRBD1. Per germline, CDR1 SGHAT and CDR2 FQNNGV. The CDR3 spans 14 residues. V shed 4 bases and J 4 bases; nucleotides not matched to a gene: 6. The CDR3, as DNA: TGTGCCAGCAGCTCACTACAGGGGTTCTATGGCTACACCTTC. Protein: CASSSLQGFYGYTF. Full variable domain (rest looked up from reference TRBV11-2 and TRBJ1-2): EAGVAQSPRYKIIEKRQSVAFWCNPISGHATLYWYQQILGQGPKLLIQFQNNGVVDDSQLPKDRFSAERLKGVDSTLKIQPAKLEDSAVYLCASSSLQGFYGYTFGSGTRLTVV.

V and J are TRBV6-1 and TRBJ1-1; 9 nucleotides align to TRBD1. Germline loops: CDR1 MNHNS, CDR2 SASEGT. There are 11 residues in the CDR3. V shed 10 bases, J shed 10 bases, and the junction held 7 bases outside the gene matches. The CDR3: CAIRTGGGAFF. The CDR3 DNA reads as TGTGCCATCCGTACAGGGGGCGGAGCTTTCTTT.

This clonotype was picked up many times. V gene TRBV7-4 combines with J gene TRBJ1-3, with 7 bases lining up with TRBD1. The CDR3 runs to 19 residues. Germline CDR1 is SGHVT and CDR2 is SQSDAQ. With V trimmed by 1 base and J by 0 bases, 12 bases remained unmatched. In DNA form, the CDR3 reads TGTGCCAGCAGCTTAGGAACAGGGGCCCGCCAACACTCTGGAAACACCATATATTTT. Its protein product is CASSLGTGARQHSGNTIYF.

The table lists this clonotype with many counts. J is TRBJ2-7 and V is TRBV24-1; D is uncertain. CDR3 size: 13 residues. Germline assignment: CDR1 KGHDR and CDR2 SFDVKD. The V and J ends lost 3 bases and 7 bases respectively, with 12 bases between them. The chain's CDR3 is CATSDPTEEEQYF. The CDR3 coding sequence is TGTGCCACCAGTGATCCCACGGAAGAGGAGCAGTACTTC.

This clonotype was counted ten times or more. The V and J genes are TRBV20-1 and TRBJ2-7; tentatively, D is TRBD1 or TRBD2 (6 bases each). The CDR3 has 11 residues. The V end was cut by 6 bases, the J end by 6 bases, with 12 bases between. CDR1 and CDR2 (germline): DFQATT, SNEGSKA (reference sequence). This CDR3 is CSAERGAEQYF. In nucleotides, the CDR3 is TGCAGTGCCGAAAGGGGGGCCGAGCAGTACTTC.

This clonotype showed up many times. The gene calls are TRBV20-1 and TRBJ2-4; D not certain. Trimming left V 0 bases short and J 0 bases short, with 9 bases between. The CDR3 runs 15 residues. Germline-derived CDR1 and CDR2 are DFQATT and SNEGSKA (reference sequence). In DNA, the CDR3 is TGCAGTGCTAGAGATCGACGGCTAGCCAAAAACATTCAGTACTTC. It codes for CSARDRRLAKNIQYF.

This clonotype was counted only a few times. J is TRBJ2-6 and V is TRBV9; TRBD1 matches at 12 bases. Trimming at V came to 4 bases and at J to 4 bases, leaving 6 bases not matched to a gene. This CDR3 is built from 17 residues. CDR1 and CDR2 from the germline V gene are SGDLS and YYNGEE. CDR3 residues: CASSTGQGARGANVLTF. The CDR3 DNA reads TGTGCCAGCAGCACGGGACAGGGGGCGCGCGGGGCCAACGTCCTGACTTTC.

The chain has TRBV6-1 and TRBJ2-7; TRBD2 agrees at 9 bases. The V gene end was trimmed by 2 bases and the J gene end by 10 bases; junction bases not matched to a gene: 9. The CDR3 totals 14 residues. The V gene's germline CDR1 is MNHNS and CDR2 SASEGT. The CDR3 here is CASSEPPLAGRQYF. In nucleotides, the CDR3 is TGTGCCAGCAGTGAACCCCCGCTAGCGGGGCGTCAGTACTTC.

Comments on this clonotype: This sequence may be a read error, since a much larger clone differs from it by one base. V usage is TRBV12-3 or TRBV12-4 and J usage is TRBJ1-1; TRBD1 aligns across 7 bases. This CDR3 spans 12 amino acids. The CDR3: CPSWNRGLEAFF. The CDR3 DNA sequence: TGTCCCAGCTGGAACAGGGGACTTGAAGCTTTCTTT.

This clonotype was detected many times. The CDR3 nucleotides are TGCGCCAGCAGCCAACCGTCTTACGGGACAGGGGGCGATCGGTATGGCTACACCTTC. This encodes CASSQPSYGTGGDRYGYTF. The chain combines TRBV4-1 with TRBJ1-2; 12 nucleotides agree with TRBD1. V trimming: 2 bases; J trimming: 5 bases; junction bases outside the gene matches: 15. Germline CDR1 MGHRA, CDR2 YSYEKL. This CDR3 spans 19 amino acids.